Ten or more counts support the clone carrying this T cell receptor (beta chain). Its antigen is currently unknown. The data were obtained in a study of molecular identifiers for immune sequencing clone quantification. Study as a whole: The replicates split RNA from about 20,000 or 100,000 naive CD8 cells five ways and sequenced four.

Study-level results: Same-barcode identical TCR molecules could make highly expanded clones look smaller than they are.

Making the bulk TCR libraries relied on previously described methods and listed TCR primers. TCRdb re-called the PCR reads with MiXCR, one entry per CDR3 protein. This table has approximately 60,000 distinct CDR3 sequences, about 19% appearing once. Germline trimming cut 5 bases from V and 6 bases from J; bases unmatched to any gene: 10. The CDR3 covers 17 residues. Per the germline V gene, CDR1 is PRHDT and CDR2 is FYEKMQ (reference sequence). J is TRBJ2-2 and V is TRBV13, with 12 nucleotides matching TRBD2. Material for sequencing was naive CD8+ T cells from blood, with Jurkat cell RNA spiked in. Documented subset: FACS-sorted CD8+CD4-CCR7+CD45RA+ naive T cells. This TCR derives from a human donor in good health. Some libraries in this study had Jurkat cell RNA spiked in. The CDR3 DNA reads TGTGCCAGCAGCCCTGGACTAGCGGGACATCTGTCCGGGGAGCTGTTTTTT. Translation: CASSPGLAGHLSGELFF.